This passage covers 10 T cell receptor beta chains from one sample sequenced in a study of CD8 T cells in Susac syndrome. Random-hexamer reverse transcription was applied to roughly 0.5 to 1 ug RNA. Using its own MiXCR run on the immunoSEQ multiplex PCR reads, TCRdb lists one record per CDR3 protein. The sample has 130,000 to 150,000 distinct CDR3 sequences, 94% seen once. Sample: CD8+ T cells from PBMCs. The receptors here all came from a human donor in good health.

In its sample, this clonotype was seen once. CDR3 region: CASRKQGQETQYF. The CDR3 coding sequence is TGTGCCAGCCGAAAACAGGGACAAGAGACCCAGTACTTC. This chain links TRBV28 with TRBJ2-5; D may be TRBD1 (6 bases). V lost 8 bases and J lost 2, with 12 bases in between. From germline, CDR1 is MDHEN and CDR2 SYDVKM. CDR3 length equals 13 residues.

This chain joins TRBV3-1 and TRBJ2-7; a possible D gene is TRBD2 (5 bases). The CDR3 is 16 amino acids. Germline lookup yields CDR1 LGHDT and CDR2 YNNKEL (reference sequence). V lost 0 bases and J lost 0, with 12 bases in between. In DNA form, the CDR3 reads TGTGCCAGCAGCCAAGACCCCCCGGGAAGCTCCTACGAGCAGTACTTC. It translates to CASSQDPPGSSYEQYF.

J is TRBJ2-2 and V is TRBV30; D is uncertain. This CDR3 has 15 residues. Germline V lookup: CDR1 GTSNPN, CDR2 SVGIG (reference sequence). Between the trimmed V and J ends, which lost 1 base and 7 bases, there was a span of 16 bases. The CDR3: CAWSEGVGFDGELFF. As DNA, the CDR3 is TGTGCCTGGAGTGAAGGAGTTGGGTTCGACGGGGAGCTGTTTTTT.

This chain links TRBV13 with TRBJ2-2, with D unresolved. Germline CDR1 reads PRHDT; CDR2 reads FYEKMQ (reference sequence). The V and J ends lost 3 bases and 6 bases respectively, with 8 bases between them. The CDR3 totals 13 residues. The CDR3 DNA sequence: TGTGCCAGCAGCTTGGGCATGGCCGGGGAGCTGTTTTTT. Its protein product is CASSLGMAGELFF.

This sequence joins TRBV27 and TRBJ2-7, with 9 bases fitting TRBD1. V was clipped by 2 bases and J by 5 bases; unmatched bases: 7. Germline values: CDR1 MNHEY, CDR2 SMNVEV (reference sequence). This CDR3 comprises 15 residues. The CDR3 DNA follows: TGTGCCAGCAGTTTAACAGGGGGCGCTATCAACGAGCAGTACTTC. This codes for CASSLTGGAINEQYF.

The chain joins TRBV14 to TRBJ2-5; 10 positions match TRBD1. The CDR3 spans 15 residues. Losses at the gene ends were 4 bases for V and 4 bases for J; bases not matched to a gene: 6. Germline values: CDR1 SGHDN, CDR2 FVKESK. CDR3 region: CASSLGTGARETQYF. As DNA, the CDR3 is TGTGCCAGCAGCCTCGGGACAGGGGCTAGAGAGACCCAGTACTTC.

CDR3 sequence: CASSSPGLFNEQFF. CDR3 coding DNA: TGTGCCAGCAGTTCCCCGGGACTTTTCAATGAGCAGTTCTTC. The chain is built from TRBV12-3 or TRBV12-4 and TRBJ2-1; D is possibly TRBD2 (6 bases). Trimming left V 4 bases short and J 6 bases short, with 13 bases between. CDR3 size: 14 residues.

This clonotype appeared once. The chain recombines TRBV29-1 with TRBJ1-1; unclear D gene. Trimming pared 3 bases from V and 4 bases from J, leaving 12 bases between. Germline CDR1 reads SQVTM; CDR2 reads ANQGSEA. The CDR3 is 13 amino acids. The CDR3 reads CSVEGDRPTEAFF. The CDR3 DNA sequence: TGCAGCGTTGAGGGTGATAGACCCACTGAAGCTTTCTTT.

This sequence joins TRBV13 and TRBJ1-2, with D possibly TRBD1 on 5 matching bases. V lost 3 bases and J 0 bases, leaving 14 bases between the germline ends. Germline values: CDR1 PRHDT, CDR2 FYEKMQ (reference sequence). This CDR3 contains 16 residues. CDR3 sequence reads: CASSLGLRSSNYGYTF. The CDR3 bases are TGTGCCAGCAGCTTGGGACTACGATCCTCTAACTATGGCTACACCTTC.

The genes are TRBV30 and TRBJ2-3; D not resolved. CDR1 and CDR2 from the germline V gene are GTSNPN and SVGIG (reference sequence). V was trimmed by 3 bases and J by 1 base, leaving 8 bases between them. The CDR3 is 13 amino acids. The chain's CDR3 is CAWRDGGTDTQYF. CDR3 nucleotides: TGTGCCTGGAGGGACGGTGGCACAGATACGCAGTATTTT.